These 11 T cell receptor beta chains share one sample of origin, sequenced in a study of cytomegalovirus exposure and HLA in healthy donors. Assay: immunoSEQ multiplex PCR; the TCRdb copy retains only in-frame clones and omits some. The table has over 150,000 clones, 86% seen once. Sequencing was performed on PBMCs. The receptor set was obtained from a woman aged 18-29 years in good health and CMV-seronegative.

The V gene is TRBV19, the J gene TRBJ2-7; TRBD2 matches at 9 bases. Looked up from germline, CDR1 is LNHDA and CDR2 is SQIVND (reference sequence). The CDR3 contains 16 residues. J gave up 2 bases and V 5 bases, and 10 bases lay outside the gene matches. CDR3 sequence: CASSQIGAGGTYEQYF. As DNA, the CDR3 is TGTGCCAGTAGTCAAATTGGCGCGGGGGGGACCTACGAGCAGTACTTC.

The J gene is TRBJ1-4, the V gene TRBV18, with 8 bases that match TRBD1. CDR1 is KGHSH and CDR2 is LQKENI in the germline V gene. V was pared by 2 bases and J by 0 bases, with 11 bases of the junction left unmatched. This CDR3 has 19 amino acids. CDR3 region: CASSPNSGGPIATNEKLFF. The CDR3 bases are TGTGCCAGCTCACCAAACTCAGGGGGCCCGATTGCAACTAATGAAAAACTGTTTTTT.

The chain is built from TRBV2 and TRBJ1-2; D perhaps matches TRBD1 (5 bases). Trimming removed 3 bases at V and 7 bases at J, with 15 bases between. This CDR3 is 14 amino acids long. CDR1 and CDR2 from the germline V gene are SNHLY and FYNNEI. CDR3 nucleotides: TGTGCCAGCAGTGAGAGGCCGGGGGAAAGTGGCTACACCTTC. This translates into CASSERPGESGYTF.

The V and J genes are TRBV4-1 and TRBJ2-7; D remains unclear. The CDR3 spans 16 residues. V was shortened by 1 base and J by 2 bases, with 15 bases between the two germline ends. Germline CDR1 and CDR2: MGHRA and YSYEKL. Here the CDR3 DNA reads TGCGCCAGCAGCCAAGTTGTTTCGGGTCCCCCCTACGAGCAGTACTTC. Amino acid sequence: CASSQVVSGPPYEQYF.

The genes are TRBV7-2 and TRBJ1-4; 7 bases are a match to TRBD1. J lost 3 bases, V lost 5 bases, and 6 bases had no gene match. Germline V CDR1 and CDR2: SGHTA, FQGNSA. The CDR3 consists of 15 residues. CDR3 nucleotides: TGTGCCAGCAGCCCCAGGACAGGAGCTAATGAAAAACTGTTTTTT. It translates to CASSPRTGANEKLFF.

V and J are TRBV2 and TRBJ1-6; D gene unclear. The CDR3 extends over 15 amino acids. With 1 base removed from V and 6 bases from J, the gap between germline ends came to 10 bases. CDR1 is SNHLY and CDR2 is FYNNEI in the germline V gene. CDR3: CASSEGGGLNSPLHF. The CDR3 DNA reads TGTGCCAGCAGTGAAGGGGGTGGACTTAATTCACCCCTCCACTTT.

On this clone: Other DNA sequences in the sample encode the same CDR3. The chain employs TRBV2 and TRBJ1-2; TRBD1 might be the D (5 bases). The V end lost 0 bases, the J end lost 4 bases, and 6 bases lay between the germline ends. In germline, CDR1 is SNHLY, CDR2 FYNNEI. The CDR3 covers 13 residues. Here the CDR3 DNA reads TGTGCCAGCAGTGAAGCGGGGGGCTATGGCTACACCTTC. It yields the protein CASSEAGGYGYTF.

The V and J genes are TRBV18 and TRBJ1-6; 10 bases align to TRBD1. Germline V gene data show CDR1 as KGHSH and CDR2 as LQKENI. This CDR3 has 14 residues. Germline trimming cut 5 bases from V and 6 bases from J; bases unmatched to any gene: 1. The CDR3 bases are TGTGCCAGCTCAGGGACAGGGGCTAATTCACCCCTCCACTTT. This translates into CASSGTGANSPLHF. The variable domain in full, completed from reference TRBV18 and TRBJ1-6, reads NAGVMQNPRHLVRRRGQEARLRCSPMKGHSHVYWYRQLPEEGLKFMVYLQKENIIDESGMPKERFSAEFPKEGPSILRIQQVVRGDSAAYFCASSGTGANSPLHFGNGTRLTVT.

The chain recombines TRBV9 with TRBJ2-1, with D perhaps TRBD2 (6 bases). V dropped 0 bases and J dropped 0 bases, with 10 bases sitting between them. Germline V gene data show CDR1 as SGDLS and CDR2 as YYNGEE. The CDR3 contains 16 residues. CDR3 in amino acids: CASSVGAGPSYNEQFF. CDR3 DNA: TGTGCCAGCAGCGTAGGAGCGGGTCCCTCCTACAATGAGCAGTTCTTC.

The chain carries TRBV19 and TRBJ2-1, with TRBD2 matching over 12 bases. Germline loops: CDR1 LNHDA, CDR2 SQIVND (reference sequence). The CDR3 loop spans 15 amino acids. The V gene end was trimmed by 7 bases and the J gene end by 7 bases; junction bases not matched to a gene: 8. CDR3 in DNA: TGTGCCAGTACCCAACTAGCGGGAGGTGCGAATGAGCAGTTCTTC. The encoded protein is CASTQLAGGANEQFF.

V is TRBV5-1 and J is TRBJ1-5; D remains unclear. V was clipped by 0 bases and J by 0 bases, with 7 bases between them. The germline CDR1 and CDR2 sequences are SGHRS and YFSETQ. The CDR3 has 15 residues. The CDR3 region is CASSLDGDSNQPQHF. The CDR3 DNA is TGCGCCAGCAGCTTGGACGGGGATAGCAATCAGCCCCAGCATTTT.